Listed here are 29 T cell receptor beta chains from one sample, sequenced in a study of early T cells in non-severe SARS-CoV-2 infection (dated by TCRdb to the early 2020s). The library relied on 5' RACE. Sequenced on a NextSeq 500. TCRdb's own reprocessing of the public reads used fastp at Q25 and MiXCR and kept productive beta chains. CDR3 protein duplicates are merged, each entry listing the most common genes and DNA. For this sample the table gives 90,000 or so distinct CDR3 sequences, of which about 15% were detected only once. In total, the top ten clones hold about 5.5% of the sample. The specimen sequenced was whole blood. The receptors derive from an adult who was a healthcare worker with PCR-confirmed SARS-CoV-2 infection or an uninfected control (not recorded which).

Only a few counts were recorded for this clonotype. CDR3 coding DNA: TGTGCCAGCAGCTTAGGACAGGGCCTCGGCACAGATACGCAGTATTTT. The encoded protein is CASSLGQGLGTDTQYF. The chain uses TRBV5-4 and TRBJ2-3, with 8 bases that match TRBD1. CDR1 is SGHNT and CDR2 is YYREEE in the germline V gene (reference sequence). V lost 2 bases, J lost 1 base, and 6 bases stayed unmatched. This CDR3 contains 16 residues.

This clonotype was seen ten or more times. The chain couples TRBV20-1 to TRBJ2-7, with D possibly being TRBD1 or TRBD2 (5 bases each). Per the germline V gene, CDR1 is DFQATT and CDR2 is SNEGSKA (reference sequence). Trimming took off 5 bases at V and 2 bases at J, with 16 bases between the two ends. The CDR3 has 14 amino acids. CDR3 in amino acids: CSARSRGVPYEQYF. CDR3 nucleotide sequence: TGCAGTGCTCGGTCCCGAGGGGTCCCCTACGAGCAGTACTTC.

This clonotype was seen repeatedly, ten times or more. CDR3 loop: CASSCRVKRDCQETQYF. CDR3 bases: TGTGCCAGCAGCTGCCGGGTGAAGCGGGACTGTCAAGAGACCCAGTACTTC. This chain links TRBV6-2 or TRBV6-3 with TRBJ2-5, with 7 bases aligning to TRBD2. Germline CDR1 MNHEY, CDR2 SVGEGT. The CDR3 extends over 17 amino acids. V was clipped by 6 bases and J by 2 bases; unmatched bases: 15.

The chain recombines TRBV6-5 with TRBJ2-7; tentative D call: TRBD1 (6 bases). V lost 10 bases and J 2 bases, leaving 18 bases between the germline ends. The CDR3 is 14 amino acids. Germline values: CDR1 MNHEY, CDR2 SVGAGI. CDR3 residues: CATKPRTATYEQYF. CDR3 nucleotides: TGTGCCACCAAACCCCGGACAGCTACCTACGAGCAGTACTTC.

V and J are TRBV5-4 and TRBJ2-5; no reliable D call. CDR1 is SGHNT and CDR2 is YYREEE in the germline V gene (reference sequence). The V gene lost 3 bases and the J gene lost 3 bases, with 15 bases spanning the gap. There are 15 residues in the CDR3. The CDR3 DNA reads as TGTGCCAGCAGCTCCCGGCGAGGCAATAAAGAGACCCAGTACTTC. This translates into CASSSRRGNKETQYF.

This sequence joins TRBV28 and TRBJ1-1; 7 nucleotides line up with TRBD1. V shed 5 bases and J 3 bases; nucleotides not matched to a gene: 6. Germline CDR1 reads MDHEN; CDR2 reads SYDVKM. CDR3 length: 14 residues. The CDR3 loop is CASSVQGMYTEAFF. CDR3 DNA: TGTGCCAGCAGTGTACAGGGGATGTACACTGAAGCTTTCTTT.

This rearrangement joins TRBV6-5 to TRBJ2-5; 8 nucleotides line up with TRBD2. Trimming at V came to 1 base and at J to 11 bases, leaving 9 bases not matched to a gene. The CDR3 contains 14 residues. The germline V gene has CDR1 MNHEY and CDR2 SVGAGI. The CDR3 DNA reads as TGTGCCAGCAGTTACTTCCAGCGGGGGAGAGAGCAGTACTTC. Amino acids: CASSYFQRGREQYF.

J is TRBJ2-1 and V is TRBV7-2, with D unresolved. Deletions cut 2 bases from V and 6 bases from J, with 5 bases between. The CDR3 runs 12 residues. The germline CDR1 and CDR2 sequences are SGHTA and FQGNSA. CDR3 sequence (DNA): TGTGCCAGCAGCTTACTTTCCAATGAGCAGTTCTTC. Its translation is CASSLLSNEQFF. Supplemented by reference TRBV7-2 and TRBJ2-1, the full variable domain reads GAGVSQSPSNKVTEKGKDVELRCDPISGHTALYWYRQSLGQGLEFLIYFQGNSAPDKSGLPSDRFSAERTGGSVSTLTIQRTQQEDSAVYLCASSLLSNEQFFGPGTRLTVL.

The chain recombines TRBV12-3 or TRBV12-4 with TRBJ2-3, with D tentatively TRBD1 or TRBD2 (5 bases each). This CDR3 contains 11 residues. Trimming shortened V by 5 bases and J by 8 bases, and 8 bases separated the two germline ends. CDR3 region: CASSEGSTQYF. The CDR3 coding sequence is TGTGCCAGCAGTGAGGGGAGTACGCAGTATTTT.

The rearrangement links TRBV6-6 to TRBJ2-7, with D perhaps TRBD2 (6 bases). The length of the CDR3 is 14 residues. V shed 7 bases and J shed 3 bases, with 16 bases lying between them. CDR1 is MNHNY, CDR2 SVGAGI, per germline (reference sequence). The CDR3 protein is CASTLTGRNYEQYF. The CDR3 DNA follows: TGTGCCAGCACCCTCACGGGGAGGAACTACGAGCAGTACTTC.

This clonotype was seen a few times. CDR3: CASSQIQGTYGYTF. CDR3 DNA sequence: TGTGCCAGCAGCCAGATACAGGGGACCTATGGCTACACCTTC. The gene calls are TRBV3-1 and TRBJ1-2; 7 positions agree with TRBD1. Per germline, CDR1 LGHDT and CDR2 YNNKEL (reference sequence). V trimming: 3 bases; J trimming: 4 bases; junction bases outside the gene matches: 5. The CDR3 is made up of 14 amino acids.

The gene calls are TRBV28 and TRBJ2-3; 11 bases are a match to TRBD1. Trimming at V came to 5 bases and at J to 2 bases, leaving 3 bases not matched to a gene. Germline lookup yields CDR1 MDHEN and CDR2 SYDVKM. The CDR3 contains 15 residues. The DNA of the CDR3 is TGTGCCAGCAGTCCTGGACAGGGGGCCACAGATACGCAGTATTTT. Protein: CASSPGQGATDTQYF.

The J gene is TRBJ2-5, the V gene TRBV12-3 or TRBV12-4; 8 nucleotides agree with TRBD2. Trimming removed 4 bases from V and 2 bases from J; junction bases left unmatched: 9. CDR3 length: 16 residues. DNA of the CDR3: TGTGCCAGCAGTTCCCGTCCTACTAGCGGACAAGAGACCCAGTACTTC. Protein: CASSSRPTSGQETQYF.

The rearrangement uses TRBV12-3 or TRBV12-4 and TRBJ2-5; D is ambiguous. This CDR3 spans 16 amino acids. Trimming left V 3 bases short and J 0 bases short, with 14 bases between. CDR3 coding DNA: TGTGCCAGCAGTTTTTTGGGTTCGCTTCACCAAGAGACCCAGTACTTC. Residues: CASSFLGSLHQETQYF.

This chain joins TRBV9 and TRBJ1-2; D gene uncertain. Germline assignment: CDR1 SGDLS and CDR2 YYNGEE. This CDR3 has 14 residues. The V gene lost 5 bases and the J gene lost 4 bases, with 15 bases spanning the gap. CDR3 sequence reads: CASRQAVGSYGYTF. As DNA, the CDR3 is TGTGCCAGCAGGCAGGCGGTAGGGAGCTATGGCTACACCTTC.

The chain couples TRBV9 to TRBJ2-4; tentative D call: TRBD2 (6 bases). The germline V gene has CDR1 SGDLS and CDR2 YYNGEE. The CDR3 covers 13 residues. The V gene lost 3 bases and the J gene lost 5 bases, with 9 bases spanning the gap. CDR3 nucleotides: TGTGCCAGCAGCGGGAGCGGGCAAAACATTCAGTACTTC. It is translated as CASSGSGQNIQYF.

This clonotype was detected only once. The chain is built from TRBV28 and TRBJ2-3; maybe TRBD2 (6 bases). V was cut by 3 bases and J by 1 base, with 11 bases left in between. This CDR3 region has 15 residues. Germline V gene sequence: CDR1 MDHEN, CDR2 SYDVKM. CDR3 region: CASSFRRGGTDTQYF. In DNA form, the CDR3 reads TGTGCCAGCAGTTTTCGTCGCGGGGGCACAGATACGCAGTATTTT.

The CDR3 loop reads CASSPLVEQYF. The CDR3 DNA reads as TGTGCCAGCAGTCCCCTCGTCGAGCAGTACTTC. This chain connects TRBV28 to TRBJ2-7; no reliable D call. The CDR3 sequence is 11 residues long. V was pared by 5 bases and J by 6 bases, with 8 bases between. The germline V gene has CDR1 MDHEN and CDR2 SYDVKM.

This clonotype was seen only a few times. This rearrangement joins TRBV5-1 to TRBJ2-7, with D tentatively TRBD2 (5 bases). V lost 4 bases and J lost 4, with 15 bases in between. The CDR3 contains 14 residues. The germline CDR1 and CDR2 sequences are SGHRS and YFSETQ. The CDR3 DNA sequence: TGCGCCAGCAGCATCGGACGGGGTCGGTACGAGCAGTACTTC. It encodes CASSIGRGRYEQYF.

The V and J genes are TRBV20-1 and TRBJ2-3; no firm D call. In germline, CDR1 is DFQATT, CDR2 SNEGSKA (reference sequence). V was trimmed by 4 bases and J by 5 bases, leaving 10 bases between them. This CDR3 has 12 residues. In DNA, the CDR3 is TGCAGTGCTAACACCCTAGGAGATACGCAGTATTTT. It is translated as CSANTLGDTQYF.

The V and J genes are TRBV6-2 or TRBV6-3 and TRBJ2-1; TRBD2 agrees at 12 bases. Germline CDR1 and CDR2: MNHEY and SVGEGT. After removal of 8 bases from V and 0 bases from J, the junction contained 2 bases not matched to a gene. This CDR3 contains 15 residues. The CDR3 nucleotides are TGTGCCAGCCGACTAGCGGGGGCCTCCTACAATGAGCAGTTCTTC. It codes for CASRLAGASYNEQFF.

This clonotype was observed a few times. The V and J genes are TRBV20-1 and TRBJ2-1; either TRBD1 or TRBD2 may fit D (5 bases each). Germline values: CDR1 DFQATT, CDR2 SNEGSKA (reference sequence). This CDR3 is 12 amino acids long. The V and J ends lost 3 bases and 6 bases respectively, with 9 bases between them. The CDR3 DNA reads as TGCAGTGCTAGGGGGGAGAGCAATGAGCAGTTCTTC. This translates into CSARGESNEQFF.

Only a few counts were recorded for this clonotype. The gene calls are TRBV7-9 and TRBJ2-3; 7 positions match TRBD2. Germline V gene lookup returns CDR1 SEHNR and CDR2 FQNEAQ (reference sequence). V lost 7 bases to trimming and J lost 5 bases; unmatched junction nucleotides: 12. The length of the CDR3 is 15 residues. CDR3 loop: CASIPSAGAGDTQYF. The DNA of the CDR3 is TGTGCCAGCATTCCTTCGGCGGGAGCTGGAGATACGCAGTATTTT.

The genes are TRBV7-9 and TRBJ2-7; D call uncertain. CDR1 and CDR2 from the germline V gene are SEHNR and FQNEAQ (reference sequence). With 2 bases removed from V and 3 bases from J, the gap between germline ends came to 14 bases. CDR3 length: 15 amino acids. The CDR3 DNA reads TGTGCCAGCAGCTTAATCCATGGTTCCCACTACGAGCAGTACTTC. Translating it yields CASSLIHGSHYEQYF.

As concerns this clonotype: The junction departs from germline at one end; a sequencing error may be responsible. The gene calls are TRBV20-1 and TRBJ2-2; D is unclear. The CDR3 runs to 11 residues. The germline V gene encodes CDR1 DFQATT and CDR2 SNEGSKA (reference sequence). The CDR3 nucleotides read TGCAGTGCTGGAGACAATCTGGAGCTGTTTTTT. Translated, it gives CSAGDNLELFF.

The J gene is TRBJ1-4, the V gene TRBV6-5; tentatively, D is TRBD1 (5 bases). The V and J ends lost 2 bases and 10 bases respectively, with 11 bases between them. This CDR3 is 13 amino acids long. CDR1 and CDR2 from the germline V gene are MNHEY and SVGAGI. In DNA, the CDR3 is TGTGCCAGCAGTTACGTCAGGGACGGAAAACTGTTTTTT. It codes for CASSYVRDGKLFF.

In this sample, this clonotype turned up a few times. The chain has TRBV28 and TRBJ1-3; D unresolved. The CDR3 runs 13 residues. Germline V gene lookup returns CDR1 MDHEN and CDR2 SYDVKM. V lost 2 bases to trimming and J lost 4 bases, with 6 bases between them. In DNA form, the CDR3 reads TGTGCCAGCAGTTTAGGGTACGGAAACACCATATATTTT. Encoded protein: CASSLGYGNTIYF.

This clonotype was recorded a few times. The chain joins TRBV3-1 to TRBJ2-1; D gene unclear. V lost 1 base to trimming and J lost 4 bases, with 11 bases between them. From germline, CDR1 is LGHDT and CDR2 YNNKEL (reference sequence). This CDR3 spans 15 amino acids. CDR3 bases: TGTGCCAGCAGCCAAGGGATTACCGAGTACAATGAGCAGTTCTTC. It yields the protein CASSQGITEYNEQFF.

The chain is built from TRBV5-1 and TRBJ2-5, with unresolved D. CDR1 is SGHRS and CDR2 is YFSETQ in the germline V gene. This CDR3 spans 13 amino acids. The V gene lost 3 bases and the J gene lost 5 bases, with 11 bases spanning the gap. The CDR3 region has the DNA TGCGCCAGCAGCTCCATACCTGGTGAGACCCAGTACTTC. Translation: CASSSIPGETQYF.